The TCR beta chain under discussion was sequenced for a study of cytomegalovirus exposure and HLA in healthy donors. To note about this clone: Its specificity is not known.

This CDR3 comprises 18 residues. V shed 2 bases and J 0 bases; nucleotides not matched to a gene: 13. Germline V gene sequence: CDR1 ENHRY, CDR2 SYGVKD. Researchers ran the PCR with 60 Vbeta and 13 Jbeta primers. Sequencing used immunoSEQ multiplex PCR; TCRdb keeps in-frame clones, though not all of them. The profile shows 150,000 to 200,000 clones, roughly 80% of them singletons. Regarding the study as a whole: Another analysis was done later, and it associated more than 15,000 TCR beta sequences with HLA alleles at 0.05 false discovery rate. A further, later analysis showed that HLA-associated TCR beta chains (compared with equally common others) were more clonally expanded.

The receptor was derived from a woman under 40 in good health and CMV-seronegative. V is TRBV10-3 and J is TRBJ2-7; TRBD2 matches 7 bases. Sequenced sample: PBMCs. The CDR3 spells CAISEELRGGFLSYEQYF. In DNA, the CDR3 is TGTGCCATCAGTGAGGAACTCCGCGGGGGATTCCTCTCCTACGAGCAGTACTTC.